This TCR beta chain came from a study of cytomegalovirus exposure and HLA in healthy donors. Across the study: T cells numbering about 180 million yielded around 120 million unique TCR beta sequences in an earlier analysis.

The PCR employed 60 Vbeta primers together with 13 Jbeta primers. Clones were sequenced by immunoSEQ multiplex PCR, and TCRdb holds only the in-frame ones, with some missing. The sample consists of more than 85,000 clones, approximately 86% of them appearing once. Trimming took 6 bases from V and 7 from J, leaving 10 bases between them. This CDR3 is 12 amino acids long. Germline V gives CDR1 SGHVS, CDR2 FQNEAQ. The sample holds one count of this clone. Sequenced sample: PBMCs. This TCR was recovered from a man in his forties in good health and CMV-seronegative. The rearrangement uses TRBV7-8 and TRBJ2-1; TRBD1 is a possible D gene (6 bases). CDR3 amino acids: CASRSRGNEQFF. In DNA, the CDR3 is TGTGCCAGCAGGTCTAGGGGGAATGAGCAGTTCTTC.